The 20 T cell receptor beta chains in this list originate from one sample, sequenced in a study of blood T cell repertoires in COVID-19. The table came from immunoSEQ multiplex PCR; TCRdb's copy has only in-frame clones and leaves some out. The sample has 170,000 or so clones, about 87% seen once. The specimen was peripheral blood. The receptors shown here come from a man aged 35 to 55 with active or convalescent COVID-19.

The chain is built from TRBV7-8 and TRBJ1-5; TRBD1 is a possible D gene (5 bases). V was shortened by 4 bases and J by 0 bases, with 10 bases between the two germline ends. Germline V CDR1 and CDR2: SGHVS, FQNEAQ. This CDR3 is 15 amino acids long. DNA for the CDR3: TGTGCCAGCAGCTCCACCGGGGGTAGCAATCAGCCCCAGCATTTT. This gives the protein CASSSTGGSNQPQHF.

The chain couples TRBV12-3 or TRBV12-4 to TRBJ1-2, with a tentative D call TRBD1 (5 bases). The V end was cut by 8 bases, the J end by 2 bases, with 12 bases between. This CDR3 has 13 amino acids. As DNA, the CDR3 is TGTGCCAGCGGGGCGCGTTCCAACTATGGCTACACCTTC. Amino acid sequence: CASGARSNYGYTF.

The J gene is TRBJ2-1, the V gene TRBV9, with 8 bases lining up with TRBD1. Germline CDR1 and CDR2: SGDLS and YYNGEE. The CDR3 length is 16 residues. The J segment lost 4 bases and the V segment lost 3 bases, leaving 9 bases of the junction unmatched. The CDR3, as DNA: TGTGCCAGCAGCGGGCAACCGGGACAGGATTACAATGAGCAGTTCTTC. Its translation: CASSGQPGQDYNEQFF.

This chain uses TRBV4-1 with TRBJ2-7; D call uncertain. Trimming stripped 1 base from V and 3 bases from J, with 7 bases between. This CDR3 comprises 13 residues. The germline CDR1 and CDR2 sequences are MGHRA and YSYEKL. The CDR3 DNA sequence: TGCGCCAGCAGCCAAGTGGTGAGCTACGAGCAGTACTTC. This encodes CASSQVVSYEQYF.

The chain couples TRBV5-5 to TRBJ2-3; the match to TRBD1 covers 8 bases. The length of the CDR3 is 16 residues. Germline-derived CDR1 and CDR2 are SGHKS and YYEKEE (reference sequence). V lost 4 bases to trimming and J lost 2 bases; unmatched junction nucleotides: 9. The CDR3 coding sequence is TGTGCCAGCAGCGCACCGGGACAGGATAACACAGATACGCAGTATTTT. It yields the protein CASSAPGQDNTDTQYF.

The CDR3 DNA reads TGCAGTGCTAGTTACGTGGGGACAGAAGCAACTAATGAAAAACTGTTTTTT. It yields the protein CSASYVGTEATNEKLFF. The V gene is TRBV20-1, the J gene TRBJ1-4; 7 bases agree with TRBD1. CDR1 is DFQATT and CDR2 is SNEGSKA in the germline V gene (reference sequence). The CDR3 runs 17 residues. Trimming cost V 3 bases and J 0 bases; bases outside gene matches: 10.

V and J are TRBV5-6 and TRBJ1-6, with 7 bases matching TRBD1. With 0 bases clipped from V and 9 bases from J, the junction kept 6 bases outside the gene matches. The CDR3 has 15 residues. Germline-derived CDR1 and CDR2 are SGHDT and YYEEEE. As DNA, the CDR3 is TGTGCCAGCAGCTTGGTGACAGGGCGGTCTTCACCCCTCCACTTT. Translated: CASSLVTGRSSPLHF.

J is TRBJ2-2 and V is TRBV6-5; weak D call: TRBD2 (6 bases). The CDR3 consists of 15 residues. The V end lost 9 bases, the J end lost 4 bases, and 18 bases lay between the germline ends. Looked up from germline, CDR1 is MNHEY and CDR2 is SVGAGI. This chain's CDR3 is CASPARGKVTGELFF. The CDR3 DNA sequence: TGTGCCAGTCCAGCCCGGGGGAAGGTCACCGGGGAGCTGTTTTTT.

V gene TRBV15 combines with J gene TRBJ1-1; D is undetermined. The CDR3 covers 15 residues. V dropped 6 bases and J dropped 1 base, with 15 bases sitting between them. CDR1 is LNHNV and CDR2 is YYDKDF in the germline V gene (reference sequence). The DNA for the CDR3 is TGTGCCACCAGGGACGTAGGGCGGGGGAACACTGAAGCTTTCTTT. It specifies CATRDVGRGNTEAFF.

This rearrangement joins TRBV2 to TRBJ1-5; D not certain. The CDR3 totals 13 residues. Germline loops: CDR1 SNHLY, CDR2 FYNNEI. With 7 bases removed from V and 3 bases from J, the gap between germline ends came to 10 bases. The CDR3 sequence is CASTPGFNQPQHF. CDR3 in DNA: TGTGCCAGCACACCCGGGTTCAATCAGCCCCAGCATTTT.

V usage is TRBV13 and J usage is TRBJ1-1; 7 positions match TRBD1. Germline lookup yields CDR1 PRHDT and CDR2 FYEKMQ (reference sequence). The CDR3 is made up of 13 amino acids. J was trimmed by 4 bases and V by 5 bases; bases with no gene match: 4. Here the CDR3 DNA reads TGTGCCAGCAGCGAAAGGGGGCCCACTGAAGCTTTCTTT. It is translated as CASSERGPTEAFF.

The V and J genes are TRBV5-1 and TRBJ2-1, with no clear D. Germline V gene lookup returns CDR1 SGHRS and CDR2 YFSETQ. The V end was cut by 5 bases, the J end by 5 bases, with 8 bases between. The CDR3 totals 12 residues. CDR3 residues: CASSFRDNEQFF. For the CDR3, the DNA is TGCGCCAGCAGTTTCCGGGACAATGAGCAGTTCTTC.

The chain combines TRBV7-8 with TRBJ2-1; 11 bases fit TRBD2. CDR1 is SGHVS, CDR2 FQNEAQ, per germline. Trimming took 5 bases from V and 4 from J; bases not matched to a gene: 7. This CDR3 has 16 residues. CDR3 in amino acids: CASSTVAGGPYNEQFF. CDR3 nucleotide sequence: TGTGCCAGCAGCACGGTAGCGGGGGGGCCTTACAATGAGCAGTTCTTC.

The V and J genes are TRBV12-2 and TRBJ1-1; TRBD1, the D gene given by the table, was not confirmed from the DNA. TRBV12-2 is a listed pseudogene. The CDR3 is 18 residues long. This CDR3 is CASRLKPLRQGCYTEAFF. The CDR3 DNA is TGTGCAAGTCGCTTAAAGCCCCTCAGGCAGGGCTGTTATACTGAAGCTTTCTTT.

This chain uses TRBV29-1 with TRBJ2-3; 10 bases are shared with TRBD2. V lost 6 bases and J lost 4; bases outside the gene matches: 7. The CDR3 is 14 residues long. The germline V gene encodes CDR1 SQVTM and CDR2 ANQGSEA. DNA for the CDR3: TGCAGCGTAAGAGCGGGGGGGCGGGCAGATACGCAGTATTTT. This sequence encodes CSVRAGGRADTQYF.

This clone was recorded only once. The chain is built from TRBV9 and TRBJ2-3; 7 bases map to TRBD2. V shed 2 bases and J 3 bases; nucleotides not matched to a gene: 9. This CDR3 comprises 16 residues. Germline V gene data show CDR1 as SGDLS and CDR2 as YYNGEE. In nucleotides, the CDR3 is TGTGCCAGCAGCGTCCTCGGAGGGAGGGCGACAGATACGCAGTATTTT. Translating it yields CASSVLGGRATDTQYF.

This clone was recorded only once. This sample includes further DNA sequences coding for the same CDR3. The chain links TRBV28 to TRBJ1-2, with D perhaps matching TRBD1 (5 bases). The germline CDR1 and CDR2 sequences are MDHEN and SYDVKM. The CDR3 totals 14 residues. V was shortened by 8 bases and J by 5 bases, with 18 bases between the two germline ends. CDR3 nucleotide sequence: TGTGCCAGCTCCTTGGGGGGTCTGGGGTATGGCTACACCTTC. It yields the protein CASSLGGLGYGYTF.

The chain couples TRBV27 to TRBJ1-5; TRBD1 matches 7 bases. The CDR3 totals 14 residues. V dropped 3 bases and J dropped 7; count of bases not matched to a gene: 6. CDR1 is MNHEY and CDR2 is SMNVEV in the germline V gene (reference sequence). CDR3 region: CASSFQGVGQPQHF. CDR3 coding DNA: TGTGCCAGCAGTTTCCAGGGGGTTGGGCAGCCCCAGCATTTT.

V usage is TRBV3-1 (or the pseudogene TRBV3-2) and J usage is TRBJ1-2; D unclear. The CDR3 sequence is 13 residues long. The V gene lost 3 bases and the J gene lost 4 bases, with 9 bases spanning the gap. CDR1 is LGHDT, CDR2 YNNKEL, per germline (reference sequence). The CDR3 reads CASSQGSTYGYTF. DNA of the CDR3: TGTGCCAGCAGCCAGGGGAGTACCTATGGCTACACCTTC.

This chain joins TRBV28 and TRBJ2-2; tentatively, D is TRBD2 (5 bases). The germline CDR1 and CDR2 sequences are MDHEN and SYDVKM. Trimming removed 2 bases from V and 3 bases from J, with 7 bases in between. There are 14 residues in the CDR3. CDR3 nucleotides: TGTGCCAGCAGTTTACACGGGGACACCGGGGAGCTGTTTTTT. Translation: CASSLHGDTGELFF.